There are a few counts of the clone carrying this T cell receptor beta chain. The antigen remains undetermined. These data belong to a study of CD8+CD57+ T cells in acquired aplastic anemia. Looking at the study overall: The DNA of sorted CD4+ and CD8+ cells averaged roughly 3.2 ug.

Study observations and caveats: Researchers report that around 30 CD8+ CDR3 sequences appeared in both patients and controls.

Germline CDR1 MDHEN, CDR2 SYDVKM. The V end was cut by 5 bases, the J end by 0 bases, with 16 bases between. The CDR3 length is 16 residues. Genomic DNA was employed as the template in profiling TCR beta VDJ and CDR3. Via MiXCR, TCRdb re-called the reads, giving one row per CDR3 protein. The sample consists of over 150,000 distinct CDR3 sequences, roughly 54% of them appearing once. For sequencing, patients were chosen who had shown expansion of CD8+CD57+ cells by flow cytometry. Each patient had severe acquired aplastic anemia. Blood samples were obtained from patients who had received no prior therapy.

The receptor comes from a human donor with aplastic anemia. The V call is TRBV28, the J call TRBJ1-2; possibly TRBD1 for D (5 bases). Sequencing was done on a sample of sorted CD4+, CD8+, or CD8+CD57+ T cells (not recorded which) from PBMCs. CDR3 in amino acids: CASSPRQGPSNYGYTF. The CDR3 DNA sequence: TGTGCCAGCAGTCCGCGGCAGGGCCCTTCTAACTATGGCTACACCTTC.